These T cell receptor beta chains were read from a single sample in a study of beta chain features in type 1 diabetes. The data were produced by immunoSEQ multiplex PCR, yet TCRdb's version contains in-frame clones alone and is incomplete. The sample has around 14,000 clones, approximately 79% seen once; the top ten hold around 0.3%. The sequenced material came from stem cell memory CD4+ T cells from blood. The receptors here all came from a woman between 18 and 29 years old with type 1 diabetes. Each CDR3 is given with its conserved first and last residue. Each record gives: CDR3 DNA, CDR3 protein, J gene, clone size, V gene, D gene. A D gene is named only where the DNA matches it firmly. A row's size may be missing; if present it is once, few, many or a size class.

cdr3_nt: TGTGCCAGCAGTGTCCGCGGCCATGAGCAGTTCTTC
cdr3_aa: CASSVRGHEQFF
j_call: TRBJ2-1
clone_size: NA
v_call: TRBV2
d_call: NA

cdr3_nt: TGTGCCAGCAGTTTATCGCGGGTAGCGGGAGGTTTCTACTACGAGCAGTACTTC
cdr3_aa: CASSLSRVAGGFYYEQYF
j_call: TRBJ2-7
clone_size: few
v_call: TRBV27
d_call: TRBD2

cdr3_nt: TGTGCCAGCAGCAAGAGGGGACTAGCGGGAGTCATAGGGGAGTTCTTC
cdr3_aa: CASSKRGLAGVIGEFF
j_call: TRBJ2-1
clone_size: NA
v_call: TRBV2
d_call: TRBD2

cdr3_nt: TGTGCCAGCGGCTTGAGAGCGGGAGCGGTTTCAGATACGCAGTATTTT
cdr3_aa: CASGLRAGAVSDTQYF
j_call: TRBJ2-3
clone_size: NA
v_call: TRBV7-9
d_call: TRBD2

cdr3_nt: TGTGCCAGCAGCGTAAGCGTCACCGGGGAGCTGTTTTTT
cdr3_aa: CASSVSVTGELFF
j_call: TRBJ2-2
clone_size: NA
v_call: TRBV9
d_call: NA

cdr3_nt: TGTGCCAGCAAGCTCCTCTATGGCTACACCTTC
cdr3_aa: CASKLLYGYTF
j_call: TRBJ1-2
clone_size: once
v_call: TRBV6-6
d_call: NA

cdr3_nt: TGTGCCATCTCGAAACAGGGAGTGAACACTGAAGCTTTCTTT
cdr3_aa: CAISKQGVNTEAFF
j_call: TRBJ1-1
clone_size: NA
v_call: TRBV10-3
d_call: NA

cdr3_nt: TGTGCCAGCAGTTTCCAGGAAGGGGCCGGAAACACCATATATTTT
cdr3_aa: CASSFQEGAGNTIYF
j_call: TRBJ1-3
clone_size: once
v_call: TRBV27
d_call: NA

cdr3_nt: TGTGCCAGCTCACCAAACAGAATGAACACTGAAGCTTTCTTT
cdr3_aa: CASSPNRMNTEAFF
j_call: TRBJ1-1
clone_size: NA
v_call: TRBV18
d_call: NA

cdr3_nt: TGTGCCAGCACCCCTGAGGACACCATCTATGGCTACACCTTC
cdr3_aa: CASTPEDTIYGYTF
j_call: TRBJ1-2
clone_size: NA
v_call: TRBV7-9
d_call: NA

cdr3_nt: TGTGCCAGCTCACCAAGCGGGACCACAGATACGCAGTATTTT
cdr3_aa: CASSPSGTTDTQYF
j_call: TRBJ2-3
clone_size: NA
v_call: TRBV18
d_call: TRBD2

cdr3_nt: TGTGCCAGTAGTATAGGAGACAGGATGAGGGCTGAAGCTTTCTTT
cdr3_aa: CASSIGDRMRAEAFF
j_call: TRBJ1-1
clone_size: once
v_call: TRBV19
d_call: NA

cdr3_nt: TGCGCCAGCACGGGGGTCACCGGGGAGCTGTTTTTT
cdr3_aa: CASTGVTGELFF
j_call: TRBJ2-2
clone_size: NA
v_call: TRBV5-1
d_call: NA

cdr3_nt: TGTGCCAGCAGCCCGCCGGGACTAGCGGTCTACAATGAGCAGTTCTTC
cdr3_aa: CASSPPGLAVYNEQFF
j_call: TRBJ2-1
clone_size: NA
v_call: TRBV7-2
d_call: TRBD2

cdr3_nt: TGTGCCAGCAGCTTAGGTAGGGCGGACATCCGGACAGGAAACACCATATATTTT
cdr3_aa: CASSLGRADIRTGNTIYF
j_call: TRBJ1-3
clone_size: NA
v_call: TRBV7-9
d_call: NA

cdr3_nt: TGTGCCTGGCATGGGACTAGCGCCTATGAGCAGTTCTTC
cdr3_aa: CAWHGTSAYEQFF
j_call: TRBJ2-1
clone_size: NA
v_call: TRBV30
d_call: TRBD2

cdr3_nt: TGTGCCAGCAGTATGACAGGGAGCTATGGCTACACCTTC
cdr3_aa: CASSMTGSYGYTF
j_call: TRBJ1-2
clone_size: NA
v_call: TRBV2
d_call: TRBD1

cdr3_nt: TGTGCCAGCAGTTACTCGATCTATGAAGCTTTCTTT
cdr3_aa: CASSYSIYEAFF
j_call: TRBJ1-1
clone_size: NA
v_call: TRBV6-6
d_call: NA

cdr3_nt: TGCGCCAGCAGCTTGGTAATCGGCTCGATGCAGGGGGCAGACACTGAAGCTTTCTTT
cdr3_aa: CASSLVIGSMQGADTEAFF
j_call: TRBJ1-1
clone_size: once
v_call: TRBV5-1
d_call: TRBD1

cdr3_nt: TGTGCCAGCAGCGAACAGGTTTTCACTGAAGCTTTCTTT
cdr3_aa: CASSEQVFTEAFF
j_call: TRBJ1-1
clone_size: NA
v_call: TRBV7-9
d_call: NA

cdr3_nt: TGTGCCAGTAGTAACCAGGGAATATCTGAAGCTTTCTTT
cdr3_aa: CASSNQGISEAFF
j_call: TRBJ1-1
clone_size: few
v_call: TRBV19
d_call: NA

cdr3_nt: TGCAGCGTCCGCATATCGGACAGCTCCCTCTTGGGAAGGGCCATATATTTT
cdr3_aa: CSVRISDSSLLGRAIYF
j_call: TRBJ1-3
clone_size: NA
v_call: TRBV29-1
d_call: NA

cdr3_nt: TGTGCCAGCACCCTAGGAACACGGGCTTTCTTT
cdr3_aa: CASTLGTRAFF
j_call: TRBJ1-1
clone_size: once
v_call: TRBV28
d_call: NA

cdr3_nt: TGTGCCAGCAGTTACTTCTCGGCGGGGTTGGGCTACGAGCAGTACTTC
cdr3_aa: CASSYFSAGLGYEQYF
j_call: TRBJ2-7
clone_size: NA
v_call: TRBV6-6
d_call: NA

cdr3_nt: TGTGCCAGCAGCATCTCCGGGAGTGGCAACGAGCAGTACTTC
cdr3_aa: CASSISGSGNEQYF
j_call: TRBJ2-7
clone_size: NA
v_call: TRBV11-2
d_call: NA

cdr3_nt: TGTGCCAGCGGACTTGGGGACACCATTAACTATGGCTACACCTTC
cdr3_aa: CASGLGDTINYGYTF
j_call: TRBJ1-2
clone_size: NA
v_call: TRBV2
d_call: NA

cdr3_nt: TGCGCCAGCAGCTTAGGGACAGGGGTGGCTGAAGCTTTCTTT
cdr3_aa: CASSLGTGVAEAFF
j_call: TRBJ1-1
clone_size: NA
v_call: TRBV5-1
d_call: TRBD1

cdr3_nt: TGTGCCATGAGTGACGGTACCGCCGGCCTTAGCGGGAACAATGAGCAGTTCTTC
cdr3_aa: CAMSDGTAGLSGNNEQFF
j_call: TRBJ2-1
clone_size: few
v_call: TRBV10-3
d_call: TRBD2

cdr3_nt: TGCGCCAGCAGCTTGGTAGCGGGAAAGGATGAGCAGTTCTTC
cdr3_aa: CASSLVAGKDEQFF
j_call: TRBJ2-1
clone_size: NA
v_call: TRBV5-1
d_call: TRBD2